This record concerns one T cell receptor (beta chain) sequence. This sample is part of a study of cytomegalovirus exposure and HLA in healthy donors. The PCR made use of 60 Vbeta and 13 Jbeta primers. TCRdb's copy holds only in-frame clones and misses some; the assay was immunoSEQ multiplex PCR. Of about 130,000 clones listed, about three quarters are singletons. Trimming at V came to 4 bases and at J to 1 base, leaving 5 bases not matched to a gene. Germline V gives CDR1 GTSNPN, CDR2 SVGIG (reference sequence). The CDR3 runs 15 residues. This receptor was identified in a male donor in good health and CMV-seronegative. The chain recombines TRBV30 with TRBJ1-5, with TRBD1 identical over 9 bases. The sequencing input was PBMCs. DNA of the CDR3: TGTGCCTGGACCTCACAGGGGGCGAGCAATCAGCCCCAGCATTTT. Its protein product is CAWTSQGASNQPQHF.